This entry concerns a single TCR beta chain. The CDR3 has 14 amino acids. Germline CDR1 and CDR2: SEHNR and FQNEAQ (reference sequence). The V and J ends lost 5 bases and 0 bases, in that order; junction bases with no gene match: 2. The entry originates in a study of shared clonotypes between healthy human individuals. Profiled with immunoSEQ multiplex PCR; TCRdb holds only in-frame clones, not every one. The sample holds 550,000 to 800,000 clones, about 74% seen once. The sample was memory CD4+ T cells sorted from blood. Subset here: CD45RA-negative fraction. The receptor comes from a woman in her twenties or thirties in good health. The rearrangement links TRBV7-9 to TRBJ2-7, with 9 bases identical to TRBD2. The CDR3 sequence: CASSQAGGSYEQYF. The CDR3 DNA reads as TGTGCCAGCAGCCAAGCGGGAGGCTCCTACGAGCAGTACTTC. The full variable domain, its missing parts supplied by reference TRBV7-9 and TRBJ2-7, is DTGVSQNPRHKITKRGQNVTFRCDPISEHNRLYWYRQTLGQGPEFLTYFQNEAQLEKSRLLSDRFSAERPKGSFSTLEIQRTEQGDSAMYLCASSQAGGSYEQYFGPGTRLTVT.